This T cell receptor beta chain is drawn from a study of blood T cells in healthy people across ages (dated by TCRdb to between 2015 and 2016). As for the study more broadly: In model experiments, template switching captured roughly one uniquely barcoded TCR beta cDNA molecule for every two T cells. The study measured age-related changes in TCR beta repertoire diversity using deep sequencing normalized with unique cDNA molecular identifiers. The donors were divided into four age groups: young (average roughly 17 years), middle-aged (around 41), aged (approximately 64) and long-lived (roughly 82). To avoid experimental bias, donors of different ages were spread randomly across the sequencing lanes. Two additional independent replicas of 1 million unique cDNA reads from the same blood draw were analyzed for two donors (one aged 18 to 30 and one aged 80 or older).

This clonotype was observed at least ten times. It has no known antigen specificity. No base quality values were provided; no much bigger clone lies one nucleotide off. Systemically healthy Caucasian individuals from Russia, over 30 in total and aged roughly 6 to 95 years, were included as donors. Each donor gave approximately 10 milliliters of peripheral blood, collected into EDTA-treated Vacutainer tubes. PBMCs were isolated by Ficoll-Paque density-gradient centrifugation, with at least 7 million obtained per sample. Trizol reagent was used to extract total RNA from PBMCs, with at least 6 micrograms per sample. The percentages of naive CD45RAhigh/CD27high T cells were determined by flow cytometry on a PBMC aliquot from every donor. In the germline V gene (reference sequence), CDR1 corresponds to SEHNR and CDR2 to FQNEAQ. Deletion took 5 bases off V and 6 bases off J, with a span of 24 bases between the germline ends. Spanning cysteine to phenylalanine, the CDR3 consists of 17 amino acids. The only DNA kept is the CDR3, 51 bases in frame from the first base.

Libraries were built with 5' RACE. TCRdb shows the sequencer as Illumina HiSeq 2500. A second PCR of about 7 to 12 cycles was run with a J-beta primer mix and a sample-barcoded 5' primer. A template-switch 5' adaptor carrying 12 random nucleotides introduced a unique molecular identifier onto each TCR beta cDNA molecule. Each sample yielded at least 2.5 million CDR3-containing paired-end reads. First-strand cDNA was synthesized from all RNA with the Mint cDNA synthesis kit, primed by a TRBC-specific oligonucleotide. All cDNA was treated with uracil-DNA glycosylase and then went through a first 18-cycle PCR with the universal primers M1SS and BC2_uni_R. Per the authors' processing: For normalization, 1 million high-quality reads, each with a distinct molecular identifier, were randomly selected from each sample. Instead of being binned into consensus sequences, reads that shared molecular identifiers were thrown out. MiTCR, set to a Q25 quality threshold and the strictest error-elimination algorithm, was used for CDR3 identification, clonotype clustering and error correction. Lower-bound total TCR beta diversity was estimated with a nonparametric unseen species model using Euler transformation. TCRdb reworked the public reads: Q25 trimming with fastp, MiXCR clone assembly, productive beta chains retained. Duplicate CDR3 protein sequences are folded into a single record with the most common DNA and genes. These V and J calls originate from TCRdb's pipeline instead of the authors' own analysis. This sample gives hundreds of thousands of distinct CDR3 sequences in total; roughly two fifths of them show up just once. Jointly, the top ten make up approximately 22% of the sample.

Study-wide conclusions, independent of this receptor: Since profiling was done on bulk unsorted PBMCs, naive and antigen-experienced compartments could not be conclusively compared. Observed TCR beta diversity per million T cells fell roughly linearly with age, and a significant reduction was already apparent by age roughly 40. The CMV infection status of donors was not known, potentially confounding age-related changes in expanded clonotypes. The long-lived group showed more naive CD4+ T cells, fewer expanded clones and increased TCR diversity than the aged group, suggesting age selection. Observed TCR beta diversity correlated strongly with the percentage of naive T cells measured by flow cytometry. Estimates of total diversity based on one million sequenced T cells were considered lower bounds and underestimates.

The receptor comes from a woman in her sixties in good health. The V and J segments used are TRBV7-9 and TRBJ2-3; the D gene is perhaps TRBD2, from 5 matching bases. The material sequenced was blood. For the CDR3, the sequence is CASSPVDRSRLADTQYF. The DNA is as follows: TGTGCCAGCAGCCCCGTCGACCGATCCCGTTTAGCGGATACGCAGTATTTT.